This T cell receptor beta chain emerged from a study of T cell responses to AZD1222 COVID-19 vaccine. Libraries were prepared by immunoSEQ multiplex PCR; TCRdb keeps only in-frame clonotypes and omits some of them. The repertoire includes under 95,000 clones, roughly 90% of them detected once, and over 1.1% sits in the top ten. About this clone: Antigen specificity is unknown.

Whole-study results and caveats: CD4 TCRs associated with vaccination spanned spike, dominating at 160-218 and 743-854.

V gave up 2 bases and J gave up 4 bases; unmatched junction bases: 5. This CDR3 is 16 amino acids long. In germline, CDR1 is LNHNV, CDR2 YYDKDF (reference sequence). This specimen consisted of peripheral blood, obtained 28 days after the second AZD1222 dose. The chain has TRBV15 and TRBJ2-2, with 9 nucleotides matching TRBD1. The TCR was taken from an adult who received the AZD1222 COVID-19 vaccine. CDR3 coding DNA: TGTGCCACCAGCAGAATCGGGACAGGGTCCACCGGGGAGCTGTTTTTT. It translates to CATSRIGTGSTGELFF.